Reported below is one TCR beta chain. Its antigen is not known. Scientists ran DNA taken from cultured CD4+ T cells through the Oncomine TCR Beta short-read assay for sequencing. TCRdb re-called the PCR reads through MiXCR, storing one row per CDR3 protein. This sample yields 20,000 or so distinct CDR3 sequences, of which roughly 41% are seen a single time; around 8.3% belongs to the top ten. Treatment indicated: approximately 10-day PBMC culture with coronavirus spike peptide pools or control peptides (ViraFEST assay). Each of days 3 and 7 saw half the medium replaced by fresh IL-2 medium. Germline V gene lookup returns CDR1 DFQATT and CDR2 SNEGSKA (reference sequence). V lost 0 bases, J lost 1 base, and 18 bases lay in between. This CDR3 region has 17 residues. The sample belongs to a study of vaccination and CD4 T cells after COVID-19.

The receptor's source is a human donor who had recovered from COVID-19. Sequences were derived from CD4+ T cells from blood, cultured in vitro, sampled after SARS-CoV-2 vaccination. V and J are TRBV20-1 and TRBJ2-5; possibly TRBD1 or TRBD2 for D (6 bases each). This CDR3 reads CSARDPKRGQGQETQYF. The CDR3 bases are TGCAGTGCTAGAGATCCAAAACGGGGGCAGGGCCAAGAGACCCAGTACTTC.